These 8 T cell receptor beta chains were sequenced from one sample in a study of blood T cell repertoires in COVID-19. TCRdb's copy holds only in-frame clones and misses some; the assay was immunoSEQ multiplex PCR. The table lists under 300,000 clones, roughly 88% of them singletons. The specimen sequenced was PBMCs or T cells enriched from blood (not recorded which). These receptors were collected from a woman between 40 and 55 years old with acute COVID-19.

The genes are TRBV11-2 and TRBJ2-1, with 9 bases fitting TRBD2. Germline assignment: CDR1 SGHAT and CDR2 FQNNGV. V gave up 5 bases and J gave up 7 bases; unmatched junction bases: 9. There are 15 residues in the CDR3. The CDR3 nucleotides are TGTGCCAGCAGCCCGACTAGCGGAGGGGGGAATGAGCAGTTCTTC. It yields the protein CASSPTSGGGNEQFF.

V usage is TRBV15 and J usage is TRBJ2-3, with 9 bases lining up with TRBD1. Germline-derived CDR1 and CDR2 are LNHNV and YYDKDF (reference sequence). After removal of 3 bases from V and 6 bases from J, the junction contained 4 bases not matched to a gene. The CDR3 runs to 14 residues. The CDR3 region has the DNA TGTGCCACCAGCAGCGGGACAGGGCGCGATACGCAGTATTTT. Residues: CATSSGTGRDTQYF.

This clone was seen at least ten times. The J gene is TRBJ2-7, the V gene TRBV18, with D perhaps TRBD2 (5 bases). Between the trimmed V and J ends, which lost 6 bases and 2 bases, there was a span of 11 bases. CDR3 length: 13 residues. The V gene's germline CDR1 is KGHSH and CDR2 LQKENI. This chain's CDR3 is CASSPQRAYEQYF. CDR3 nucleotides: TGTGCCAGCTCCCCCCAGAGGGCCTACGAGCAGTACTTC. Supplemented by reference TRBV18 and TRBJ2-7, the full variable domain reads NAGVMQNPRHLVRRRGQEARLRCSPMKGHSHVYWYRQLPEEGLKFMVYLQKENIIDESGMPKERFSAEFPKEGPSILRIQQVVRGDSAAYFCASSPQRAYEQYFGPGTRLTVT.

The rearrangement links TRBV7-2 to TRBJ2-1; tentatively, D is TRBD1 (5 bases). CDR1 and CDR2 from the germline V gene are SGHTA and FQGNSA. This CDR3 is built from 16 residues. Trimming took off 1 base at V and 8 bases at J, with 18 bases between the two ends. DNA for the CDR3: TGTGCCAGCAGCTTAGGGGAAGCAGGGTTGGGATATGAGCAGTTCTTC. Its translation: CASSLGEAGLGYEQFF.

The rearrangement uses TRBV2 and TRBJ1-1, with D maybe TRBD1 (6 bases). The CDR3 runs 14 residues. Germline values: CDR1 SNHLY, CDR2 FYNNEI. V dropped 4 bases and J dropped 4 bases, with 13 bases sitting between them. The DNA of the CDR3 is TGTGCCAGCAGTGGGAGAGGGGGTGCCACTGAAGCTTTCTTT. This codes for CASSGRGGATEAFF.

The gene calls are TRBV7-9 and TRBJ1-1; 7 nucleotides align to TRBD1. V was clipped by 4 bases and J by 6 bases; unmatched bases: 5. Germline-derived CDR1 and CDR2 are SEHNR and FQNEAQ (reference sequence). This CDR3 has 13 residues. The DNA of the CDR3 is TGTGCCAGCAGCTCCGGACAGGCCCCTGAAGCTTTCTTT. Translated, it gives CASSSGQAPEAFF. Drawing the rest from reference TRBV7-9 and TRBJ1-1, the complete variable domain is DTGVSQNPRHKITKRGQNVTFRCDPISEHNRLYWYRQTLGQGPEFLTYFQNEAQLEKSRLLSDRFSAERPKGSFSTLEIQRTEQGDSAMYLCASSSGQAPEAFFGQGTRLTVV.

The chain links TRBV7-2 to TRBJ1-2; TRBD1 might be the D (5 bases). The germline V gene has CDR1 SGHTA and CDR2 FQGNSA. The germline V and J ends were trimmed by 1 base and 6 bases, with 18 bases remaining between them. CDR3 length: 16 amino acids. CDR3 nucleotide sequence: TGTGCCAGCAGCTTAGTTTGGACACACCAAGGGGATGGCTACACCTTC. Amino acids: CASSLVWTHQGDGYTF. Full variable domain (rest looked up from reference TRBV7-2 and TRBJ1-2): GAGVSQSPSNKVTEKGKDVELRCDPISGHTALYWYRQSLGQGLEFLIYFQGNSAPDKSGLPSDRFSAERTGGSVSTLTIQRTQQEDSAVYLCASSLVWTHQGDGYTFGSGTRLTVV.

The CDR3 is CASSEATGMSSPLHF. The CDR3 DNA is TGTGCCAGCAGTGAAGCAACAGGGATGAGTTCACCCCTCCACTTT. The chain couples TRBV2 to TRBJ1-6; D is possibly TRBD1 (6 bases). The germline V and J ends were trimmed by 0 bases and 9 bases, with 12 bases remaining between them. The V gene's germline CDR1 is SNHLY and CDR2 FYNNEI. This CDR3 has 15 residues.